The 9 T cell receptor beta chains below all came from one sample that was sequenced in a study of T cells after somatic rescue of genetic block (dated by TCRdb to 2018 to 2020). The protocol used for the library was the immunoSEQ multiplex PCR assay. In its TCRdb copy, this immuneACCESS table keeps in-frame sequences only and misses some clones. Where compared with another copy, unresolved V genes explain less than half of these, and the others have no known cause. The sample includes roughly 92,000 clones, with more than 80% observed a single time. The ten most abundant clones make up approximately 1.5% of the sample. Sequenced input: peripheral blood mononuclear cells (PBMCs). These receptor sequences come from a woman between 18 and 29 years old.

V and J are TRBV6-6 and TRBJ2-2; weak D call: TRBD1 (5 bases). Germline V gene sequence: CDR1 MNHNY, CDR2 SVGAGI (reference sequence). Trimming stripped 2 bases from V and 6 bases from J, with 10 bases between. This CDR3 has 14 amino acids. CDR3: CASSYGAGPGELFF. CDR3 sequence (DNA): TGTGCCAGCAGTTACGGGGCAGGACCCGGGGAGCTGTTTTTT.

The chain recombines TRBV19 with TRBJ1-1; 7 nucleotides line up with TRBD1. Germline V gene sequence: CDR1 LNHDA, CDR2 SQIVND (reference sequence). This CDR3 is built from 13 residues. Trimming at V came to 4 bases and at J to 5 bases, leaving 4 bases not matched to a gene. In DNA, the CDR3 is TGTGCCAGTAGTACGACAGGGAAGACTGAAGCTTTCTTT. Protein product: CASSTTGKTEAFF.

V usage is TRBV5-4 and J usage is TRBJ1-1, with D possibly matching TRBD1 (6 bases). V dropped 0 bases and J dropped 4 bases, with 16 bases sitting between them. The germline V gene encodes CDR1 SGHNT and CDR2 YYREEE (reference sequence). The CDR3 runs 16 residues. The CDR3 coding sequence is TGTGCCAGCAGCTTGGAGGGGGGCCGACGGGCCACTGAAGCTTTCTTT. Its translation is CASSLEGGRRATEAFF.

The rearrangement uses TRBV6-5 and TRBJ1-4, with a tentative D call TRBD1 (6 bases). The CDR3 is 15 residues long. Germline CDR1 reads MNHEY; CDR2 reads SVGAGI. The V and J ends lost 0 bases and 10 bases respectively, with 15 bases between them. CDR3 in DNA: TGTGCCAGCAGTTACTCCGACAGGAGTTTCGGAAAACTGTTTTTT. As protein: CASSYSDRSFGKLFF.

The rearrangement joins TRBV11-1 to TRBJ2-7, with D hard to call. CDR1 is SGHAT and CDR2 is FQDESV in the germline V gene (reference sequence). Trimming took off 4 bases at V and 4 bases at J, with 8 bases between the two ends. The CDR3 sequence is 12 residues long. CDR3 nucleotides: TGTGCCAGCAGCTCGGATAGTTACGAGCAGTACTTC. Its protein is CASSSDSYEQYF.

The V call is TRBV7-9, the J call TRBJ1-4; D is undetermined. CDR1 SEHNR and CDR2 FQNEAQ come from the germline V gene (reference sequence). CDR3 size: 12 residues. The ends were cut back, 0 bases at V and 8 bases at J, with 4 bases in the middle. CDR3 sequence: CASSLAEEKLFF. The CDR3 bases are TGTGCCAGCAGCTTAGCCGAAGAAAAACTGTTTTTT.

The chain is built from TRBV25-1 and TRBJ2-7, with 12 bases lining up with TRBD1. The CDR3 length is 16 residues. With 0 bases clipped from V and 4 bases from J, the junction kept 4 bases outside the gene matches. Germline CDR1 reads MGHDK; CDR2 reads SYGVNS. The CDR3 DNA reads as TGTGCCAGCAGTGAATACTGGGGACAGGGGGCTTACGAGCAGTACTTC. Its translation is CASSEYWGQGAYEQYF.

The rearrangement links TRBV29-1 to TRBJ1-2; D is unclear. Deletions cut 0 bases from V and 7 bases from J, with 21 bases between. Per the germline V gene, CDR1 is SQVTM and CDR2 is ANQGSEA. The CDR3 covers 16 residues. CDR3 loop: CSVEDWGKGSLSGYTF. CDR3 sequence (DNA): TGCAGCGTTGAAGATTGGGGTAAGGGCTCCCTCTCTGGCTACACCTTC.

DNA for the CDR3: TGTGCCAGTTGTGGGGGGGCTTTGAACACTGAAGCTTTCTTT. Translation gives CASCGGALNTEAFF. This chain joins TRBV28 and TRBJ1-1; TRBD1 is a possible D gene (6 bases). The CDR3 sequence is 14 residues long. V lost 9 bases, J lost 0 bases, and 14 bases lay in between. Germline CDR1 is MDHEN and CDR2 is SYDVKM. The variable domain in full, with the rest retrieved from reference TRBV28 and TRBJ1-1, is DVKVTQSSRYLVKRTGEKVFLECVQDMDHENMFWYRQDPGLGLRLIYFSYDVKMKEKGDIPEGYSVSREKKERFSLILESASTNQTSMYLCASCGGALNTEAFFGQGTRLTVV.